Each of the 21 T cell receptor beta chains below was sequenced from the same sample in a study of blood T cell repertoires in COVID-19. Libraries were prepared by immunoSEQ multiplex PCR; TCRdb keeps only in-frame clonotypes and omits some of them. The table has approximately 220,000 clones, 82% seen once. Specimen: peripheral blood. All receptors come from a woman aged 70-85 years with acute or convalescent COVID-19.

The V call is TRBV5-1, the J call TRBJ2-5; the D gene is possibly TRBD1 (6 bases). This CDR3 spans 14 amino acids. V lost 5 bases and J 3 bases, leaving 14 bases between the germline ends. Per the germline V gene, CDR1 is SGHRS and CDR2 is YFSETQ. The CDR3, as DNA: TGCGCCAGCAGAGTAGGCAGGGGTGAAGAGACCCAGTACTTC. Translated: CASRVGRGEETQYF.

The rearrangement joins TRBV5-1 to TRBJ1-4; 9 bases align to TRBD1. This CDR3 has 15 residues. Germline V CDR1 and CDR2: SGHRS, YFSETQ. Trimming took 4 bases from V and 2 from J; bases not matched to a gene: 3. The CDR3 region is CASSRDRETNEKLFF. The CDR3 nucleotides are TGCGCCAGCAGCCGGGACAGGGAGACTAATGAAAAACTGTTTTTT.

The chain links TRBV9 to TRBJ1-2, with TRBD1 as a possible D gene (6 bases). The CDR3 has 15 residues. Germline CDR1 reads SGDLS; CDR2 reads YYNGEE. Trimming removed 4 bases at V and 7 bases at J, with 20 bases between. This CDR3 is CASSPGGAWVSGYTF. In nucleotides, the CDR3 is TGTGCCAGCAGCCCCGGGGGGGCATGGGTCTCTGGCTACACCTTC.

This chain connects TRBV3-1 (or the pseudogene TRBV3-2) to TRBJ2-7, with D perhaps matching TRBD2 (6 bases). This CDR3 region has 14 residues. V was trimmed by 2 bases and J by 3 bases, leaving 11 bases between them. The germline V gene has CDR1 LGHDT and CDR2 YNNKEL (reference sequence). The CDR3 here is CASSQTLANYEQYF. The CDR3 DNA reads TGTGCCAGCAGCCAAACTCTAGCGAACTACGAGCAGTACTTC.

The rearrangement uses TRBV25-1 and TRBJ1-2; 8 bases match TRBD1. Germline V gene lookup returns CDR1 MGHDK and CDR2 SYGVNS. The CDR3 contains 15 residues. V was pared by 1 base and J by 8 bases, with 9 bases of the junction left unmatched. CDR3 nucleotides: TGTGCCAGCAGTGAATTCGGTCAGGGGGCTGGCGGCTACACCTTC. This translates into CASSEFGQGAGGYTF.

The chain uses TRBV9 and TRBJ1-5; no definite D call. V was trimmed by 0 bases and J by 3 bases, leaving 10 bases between them. This CDR3 is 15 amino acids long. The germline CDR1 and CDR2 sequences are SGDLS and YYNGEE. This CDR3 is CASSVGGSANQPQHF. For the CDR3, the DNA is TGTGCCAGCAGCGTAGGAGGGTCCGCCAATCAGCCCCAGCATTTT.

The V gene is TRBV29-1, the J gene TRBJ1-2; no firm D call. Germline V gene lookup returns CDR1 SQVTM and CDR2 ANQGSEA. The CDR3 contains 12 residues. Trimming shortened V by 3 bases and J by 2 bases, and 7 bases separated the two germline ends. CDR3 in DNA: TGCAGCGTTGACTTTTTGAACTATGGCTACACCTTC. Its protein is CSVDFLNYGYTF.

A word on this clone: Other DNA sequences in the same sample also yield this CDR3. The V call is TRBV6-5, the J call TRBJ2-7; D possibly corresponds to TRBD2 (7 bases). The germline V and J ends were trimmed by 5 bases and 4 bases, with 15 bases remaining between them. This CDR3 comprises 14 residues. The V gene's germline CDR1 is MNHEY and CDR2 SVGAGI. The chain's CDR3 is CASSPAGGRYEQYF. DNA of the CDR3: TGTGCCAGCAGTCCCGCCGGGGGGCGGTACGAGCAGTACTTC.

This clone was observed once. The CDR3 region is CASSLTTRGRTF. The CDR3 coding sequence is TGTGCCAGCAGTCTAACTACAAGGGGTCGCACCTTC. The rearrangement joins TRBV12-3 or TRBV12-4 to TRBJ1-2, with a weak D call TRBD1 (5 bases). Trimming left V 5 bases short and J 13 bases short, with 17 bases between. The CDR3 has 12 amino acids.

This chain uses TRBV6-5 with TRBJ2-7; 7 bases are a match to TRBD1. V shed 5 bases, J shed 3 bases, and the junction held 10 bases outside the gene matches. The CDR3 runs to 15 residues. CDR1 MNHEY and CDR2 SVGAGI come from the germline V gene. The CDR3 DNA reads TGTGCCAGCAGTACGATAAGGACAGGAAACTACGAGCAGTACTTC. It codes for CASSTIRTGNYEQYF.

The CDR3 region has the DNA TGCAGCGTGGCACAGCTTAAGACCACTGAAGCTTTCTTT. Residues: CSVAQLKTTEAFF. The chain couples TRBV29-1 to TRBJ1-1; no definite D call. CDR1 and CDR2 from the germline V gene are SQVTM and ANQGSEA. The CDR3 totals 13 residues. V was shortened by 6 bases and J by 4 bases, with 15 bases between the two germline ends.

V and J are TRBV5-1 and TRBJ2-5; D remains ambiguous. Looked up from germline, CDR1 is SGHRS and CDR2 is YFSETQ. This CDR3 region has 14 residues. Trimming stripped 0 bases from V and 1 base from J, with 7 bases between. The CDR3 region is CASSLAVSQETQYF. Written as DNA, the CDR3 is TGCGCCAGCAGCTTGGCCGTCAGCCAAGAGACCCAGTACTTC. Using reference TRBV5-1 and TRBJ2-5 for the parts outside the CDR3, the full variable domain is KAGVTQTPRYLIKTRGQQVTLSCSPISGHRSVSWYQQTPGQGLQFLFEYFSETQRNKGNFPGRFSGRQFSNSRSEMNVSTLELGDSALYLCASSLAVSQETQYFGPGTRLLVL.

This chain connects TRBV19 to TRBJ2-2; TRBD2 matches 11 bases. J gave up 0 bases and V 7 bases, and 7 bases lay outside the gene matches. The CDR3 spans 17 residues. Germline CDR1 is LNHDA and CDR2 is SQIVND (reference sequence). The CDR3 spells CASIGLAGFSNTGELFF. For the CDR3, the DNA is TGTGCCAGTATTGGACTAGCGGGTTTTTCGAACACCGGGGAGCTGTTTTTT.

This rearrangement joins TRBV19 to TRBJ2-2; D perhaps matches TRBD1 (6 bases). Per the germline V gene, CDR1 is LNHDA and CDR2 is SQIVND (reference sequence). This CDR3 is built from 15 residues. With 3 bases removed from V and 6 bases from J, the gap between germline ends came to 14 bases. The CDR3 DNA reads TGTGCCAGTAGTATGGGGCAGGGGCGGGCCGGGGAGCTGTTTTTT. This translates into CASSMGQGRAGELFF. Supplemented by reference TRBV19 and TRBJ2-2, the full variable domain reads DGGITQSPKYLFRKEGQNVTLSCEQNLNHDAMYWYRQDPGQGLRLIYYSQIVNDFQKGDIAEGYSVSREKKESFPLTVTSAQKNPTAFYLCASSMGQGRAGELFFGEGSRLTVL.

V gene TRBV27 combines with J gene TRBJ2-6; TRBD1 matches at 7 bases. There are 19 residues in the CDR3. The V and J ends lost 6 bases and 1 base, in that order; junction bases with no gene match: 15. Germline V gene lookup returns CDR1 MNHEY and CDR2 SMNVEV (reference sequence). In nucleotides, the CDR3 is TGTGCCAGCAGCCCACCCCCGGGACAGATTCTTTCTGGGGCCAACGTCCTGACTTTC. Its protein is CASSPPPGQILSGANVLTF.

This clone was observed a single time. The chain combines TRBV4-3 with TRBJ1-3; TRBD1 matches at 7 bases. Looked up from germline, CDR1 is LGHNA and CDR2 is YSLEER. V gave up 0 bases and J gave up 4 bases; unmatched junction bases: 9. The CDR3 has 17 residues. The CDR3 spells CASSQEFDRVGGNTIYF. DNA of the CDR3: TGCGCCAGCAGCCAAGAATTTGACAGGGTGGGCGGAAACACCATATATTTT.

The V and J genes are TRBV7-2 and TRBJ2-7; TRBD2 is a possible D gene (6 bases). Germline lookup yields CDR1 SGHTA and CDR2 FQGNSA. V dropped 0 bases and J dropped 2 bases, with 8 bases sitting between them. This CDR3 has 14 amino acids. The DNA of the CDR3 is TGTGCCAGCAGCTTAGCGGGACTCACCTACGAGCAGTACTTC. Protein sequence: CASSLAGLTYEQYF.

The chain employs TRBV4-2 and TRBJ2-5; D remains unclear. The CDR3 totals 16 residues. Germline CDR1 reads LGHNA; CDR2 reads YNFKEQ. V shed 1 base and J shed 5 bases, with 17 bases lying between them. The CDR3 DNA reads as TGTGCCAGCAGCCAAGTAAGTTCTCGAACAGAGGAGACCCAGTACTTC. Protein: CASSQVSSRTEETQYF.

This clone was detected once. The chain couples TRBV28 to TRBJ1-2, with a possible D match to TRBD1 (5 bases). Germline CDR1 is MDHEN and CDR2 is SYDVKM. This CDR3 comprises 15 residues. Trimming removed 4 bases from V and 0 bases from J, with 12 bases in between. CDR3 nucleotide sequence: TGTGCCAGCAGTTACCGGACACTTTCTAACTATGGCTACACCTTC. Protein sequence: CASSYRTLSNYGYTF.

The CDR3 DNA reads as TGTGCCAGCAGTGAATCGGGGTGGCCTCCCGATACGCAGTATTTT. This codes for CASSESGWPPDTQYF. V is TRBV6-4 and J is TRBJ2-3; D may be TRBD2 (5 bases). This CDR3 is built from 15 residues. The ends were cut back, 3 bases at V and 6 bases at J, with 16 bases in the middle. Germline V lookup: CDR1 MRHNA, CDR2 SNTAGT.

The chain uses TRBV29-1 and TRBJ2-7; tentatively, D is TRBD1 (6 bases). Germline CDR1 is SQVTM and CDR2 is ANQGSEA. CDR3 length: 12 residues. The V and J ends lost 3 bases and 2 bases respectively, with 8 bases between them. In nucleotides, the CDR3 is TGCAGCGTTGATCAGGGGCCCTACGAGCAGTACTTC. This sequence encodes CSVDQGPYEQYF.